This T cell receptor beta chain was captured by sequencing in a study of cytomegalovirus exposure and HLA in healthy donors. The overall study: Samples from HLA-typed donors yielded about 85 million unique TCRs in an early data release. Study outcomes and limitations: Under 20,000 TCR beta sequences were associated with HLA alleles at 0.05 false discovery rate in a later analysis. Most TCR sequences showed up rarely, but some public TCRs showed up in many donors.

In the case of this clone: The target antigen is unknown.

Each donor was healthy, and each was a bone marrow donor. The study ran its PCR with 60 Vbeta and 13 Jbeta primers. Using immunoSEQ multiplex PCR, the repertoire was profiled, and TCRdb retains in-frame clones only, with some absent. This repertoire shows 110,000 to 150,000 clones, about 79% found once; its top ten account for 1.7%. Germline CDR1 SGHTA, CDR2 FQGNSA. The V segment lost 6 bases and the J segment 3 bases; nucleotides outside the gene matches: 2. The CDR3 loop spans 13 amino acids. Source material: PBMCs. The clonotype was recovered from a woman aged 25-40 years in good health and CMV-seronegative. The genes are TRBV7-2 and TRBJ1-1; 9 nucleotides match TRBD1. The CDR3: CASSRTGDTEAFF. In nucleotides, the CDR3 is TGTGCCAGCAGTCGGACAGGGGACACTGAAGCTTTCTTT.